The source of this T cell receptor beta chain is a study of cytomegalovirus exposure and HLA in healthy donors. Study-level results: Beyond CMV serostatus, there was no information to go on about immune exposure.

A word on this clone: Its cognate antigen is unknown.

V was pared by 6 bases and J by 7 bases, with 15 bases between. Germline V gene lookup returns CDR1 LGHNA and CDR2 YNFKEQ. CDR3 size: 13 residues. The study ran its PCR with 60 Vbeta and 13 Jbeta primers. Sequencing used immunoSEQ multiplex PCR; TCRdb keeps in-frame clones, though not all of them. The sample lists roughly 150,000 clones, 60% to 80% occurring once. This receptor was obtained from a woman in her twenties or thirties in good health and CMV-seronegative. What was sequenced was PBMCs. J is TRBJ1-2 and V is TRBV4-2, with D maybe TRBD1 (5 bases). CDR3 residues: CASRLEGAFGYTF. The CDR3, as DNA: TGTGCCAGCAGGTTAGAAGGGGCGTTTGGCTACACCTTC.